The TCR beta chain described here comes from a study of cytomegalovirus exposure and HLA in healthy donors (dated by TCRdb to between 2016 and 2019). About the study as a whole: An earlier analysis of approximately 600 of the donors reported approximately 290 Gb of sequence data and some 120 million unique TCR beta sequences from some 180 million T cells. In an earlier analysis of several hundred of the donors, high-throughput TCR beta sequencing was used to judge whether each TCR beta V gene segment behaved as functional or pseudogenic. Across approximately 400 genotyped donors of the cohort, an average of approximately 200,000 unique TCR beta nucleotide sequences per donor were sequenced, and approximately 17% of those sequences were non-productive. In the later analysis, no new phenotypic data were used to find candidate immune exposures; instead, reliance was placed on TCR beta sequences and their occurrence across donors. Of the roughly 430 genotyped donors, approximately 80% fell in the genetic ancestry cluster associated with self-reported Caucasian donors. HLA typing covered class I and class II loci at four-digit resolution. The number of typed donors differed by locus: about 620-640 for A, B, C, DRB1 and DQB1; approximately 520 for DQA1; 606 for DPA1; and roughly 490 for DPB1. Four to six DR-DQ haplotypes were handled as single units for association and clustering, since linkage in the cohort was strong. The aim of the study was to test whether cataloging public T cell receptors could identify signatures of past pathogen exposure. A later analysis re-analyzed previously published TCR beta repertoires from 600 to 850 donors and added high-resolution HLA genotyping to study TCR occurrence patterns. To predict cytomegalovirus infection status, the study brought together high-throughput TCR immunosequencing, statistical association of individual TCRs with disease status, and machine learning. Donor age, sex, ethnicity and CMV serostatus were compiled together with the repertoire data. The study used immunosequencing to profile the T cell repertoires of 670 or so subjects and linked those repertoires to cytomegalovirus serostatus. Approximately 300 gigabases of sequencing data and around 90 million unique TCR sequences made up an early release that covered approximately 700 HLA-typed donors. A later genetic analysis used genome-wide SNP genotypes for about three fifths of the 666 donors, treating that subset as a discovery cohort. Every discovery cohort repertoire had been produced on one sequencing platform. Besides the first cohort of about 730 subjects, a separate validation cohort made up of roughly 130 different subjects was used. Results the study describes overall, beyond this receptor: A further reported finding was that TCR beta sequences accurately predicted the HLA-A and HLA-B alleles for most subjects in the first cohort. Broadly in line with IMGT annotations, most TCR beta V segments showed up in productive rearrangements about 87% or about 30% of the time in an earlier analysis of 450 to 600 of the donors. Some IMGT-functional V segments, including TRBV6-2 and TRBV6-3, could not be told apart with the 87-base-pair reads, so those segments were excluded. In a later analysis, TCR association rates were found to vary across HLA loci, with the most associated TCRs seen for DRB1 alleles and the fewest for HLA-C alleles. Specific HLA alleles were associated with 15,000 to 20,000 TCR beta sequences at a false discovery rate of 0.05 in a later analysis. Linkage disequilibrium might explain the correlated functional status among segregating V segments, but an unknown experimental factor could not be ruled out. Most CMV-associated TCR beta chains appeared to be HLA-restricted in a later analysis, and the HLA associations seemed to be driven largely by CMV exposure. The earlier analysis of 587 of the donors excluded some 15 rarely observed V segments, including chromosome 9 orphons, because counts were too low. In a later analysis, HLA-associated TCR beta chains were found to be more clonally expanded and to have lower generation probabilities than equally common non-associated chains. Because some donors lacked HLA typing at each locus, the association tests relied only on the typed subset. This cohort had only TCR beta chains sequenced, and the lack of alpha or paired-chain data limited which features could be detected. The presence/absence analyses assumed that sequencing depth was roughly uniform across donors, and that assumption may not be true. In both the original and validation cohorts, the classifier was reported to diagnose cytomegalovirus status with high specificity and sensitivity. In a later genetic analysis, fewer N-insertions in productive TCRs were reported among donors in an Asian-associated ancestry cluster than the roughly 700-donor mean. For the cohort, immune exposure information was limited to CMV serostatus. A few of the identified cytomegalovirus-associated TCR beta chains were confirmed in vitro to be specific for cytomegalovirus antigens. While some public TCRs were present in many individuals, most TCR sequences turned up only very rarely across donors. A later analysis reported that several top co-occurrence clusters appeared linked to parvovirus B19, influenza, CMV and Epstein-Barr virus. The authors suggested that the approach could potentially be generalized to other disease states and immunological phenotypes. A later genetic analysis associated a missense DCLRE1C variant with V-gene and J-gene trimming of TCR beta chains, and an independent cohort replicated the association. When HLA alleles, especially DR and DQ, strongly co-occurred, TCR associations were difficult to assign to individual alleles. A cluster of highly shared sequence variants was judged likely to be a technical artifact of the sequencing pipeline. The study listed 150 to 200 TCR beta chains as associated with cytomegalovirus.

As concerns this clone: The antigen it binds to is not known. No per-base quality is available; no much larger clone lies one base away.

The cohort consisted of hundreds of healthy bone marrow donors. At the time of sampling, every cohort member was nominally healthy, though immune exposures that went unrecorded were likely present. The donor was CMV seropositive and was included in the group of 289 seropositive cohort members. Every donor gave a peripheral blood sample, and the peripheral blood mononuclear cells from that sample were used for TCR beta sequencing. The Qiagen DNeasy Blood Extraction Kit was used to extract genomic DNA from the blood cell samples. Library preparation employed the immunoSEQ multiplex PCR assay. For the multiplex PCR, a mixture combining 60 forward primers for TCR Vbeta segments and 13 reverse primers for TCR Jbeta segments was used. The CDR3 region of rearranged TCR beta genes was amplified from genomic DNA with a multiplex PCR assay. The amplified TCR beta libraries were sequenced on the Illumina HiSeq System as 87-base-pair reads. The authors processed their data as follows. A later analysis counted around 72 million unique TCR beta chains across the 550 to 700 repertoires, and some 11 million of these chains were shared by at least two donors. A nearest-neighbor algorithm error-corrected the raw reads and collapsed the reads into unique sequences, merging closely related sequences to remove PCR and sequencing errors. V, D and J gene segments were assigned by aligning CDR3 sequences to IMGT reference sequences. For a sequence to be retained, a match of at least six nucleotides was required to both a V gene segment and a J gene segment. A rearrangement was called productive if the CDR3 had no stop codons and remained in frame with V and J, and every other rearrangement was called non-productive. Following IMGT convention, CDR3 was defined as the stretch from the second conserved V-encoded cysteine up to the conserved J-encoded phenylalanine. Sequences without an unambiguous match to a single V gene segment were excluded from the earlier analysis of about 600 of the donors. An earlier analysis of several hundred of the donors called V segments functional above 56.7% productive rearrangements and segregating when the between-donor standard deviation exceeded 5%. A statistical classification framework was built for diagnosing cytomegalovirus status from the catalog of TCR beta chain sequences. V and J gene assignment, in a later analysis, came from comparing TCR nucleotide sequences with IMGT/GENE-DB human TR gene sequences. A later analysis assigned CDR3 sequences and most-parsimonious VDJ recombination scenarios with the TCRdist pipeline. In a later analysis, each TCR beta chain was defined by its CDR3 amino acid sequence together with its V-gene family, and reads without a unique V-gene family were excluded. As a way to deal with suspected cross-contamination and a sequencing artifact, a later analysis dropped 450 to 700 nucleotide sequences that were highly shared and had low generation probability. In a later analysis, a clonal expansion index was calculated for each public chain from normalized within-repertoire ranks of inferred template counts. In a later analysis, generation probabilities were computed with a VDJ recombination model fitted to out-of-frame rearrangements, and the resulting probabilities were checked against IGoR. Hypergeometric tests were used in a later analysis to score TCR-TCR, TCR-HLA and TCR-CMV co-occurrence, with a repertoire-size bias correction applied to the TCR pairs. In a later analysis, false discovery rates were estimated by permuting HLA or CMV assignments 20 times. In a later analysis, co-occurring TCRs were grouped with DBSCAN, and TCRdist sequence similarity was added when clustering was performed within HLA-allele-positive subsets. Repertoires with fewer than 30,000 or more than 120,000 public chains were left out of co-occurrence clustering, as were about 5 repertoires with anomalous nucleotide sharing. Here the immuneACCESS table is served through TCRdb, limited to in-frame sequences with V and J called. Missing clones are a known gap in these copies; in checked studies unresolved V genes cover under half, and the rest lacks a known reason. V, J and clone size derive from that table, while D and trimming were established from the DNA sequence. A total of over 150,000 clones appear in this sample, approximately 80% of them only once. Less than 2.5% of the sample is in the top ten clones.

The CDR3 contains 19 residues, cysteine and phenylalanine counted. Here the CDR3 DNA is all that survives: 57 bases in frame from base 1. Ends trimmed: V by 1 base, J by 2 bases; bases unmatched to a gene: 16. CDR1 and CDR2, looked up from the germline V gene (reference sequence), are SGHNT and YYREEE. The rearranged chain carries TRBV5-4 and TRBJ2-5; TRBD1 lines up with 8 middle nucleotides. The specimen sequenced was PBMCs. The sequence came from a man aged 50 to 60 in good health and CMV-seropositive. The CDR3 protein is CASSLKEQGDLRRQETQYF. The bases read TGTGCCAGCAGCTTGAAGGAACAGGGGGATTTGAGGCGACAAGAGACCCAGTACTTC.